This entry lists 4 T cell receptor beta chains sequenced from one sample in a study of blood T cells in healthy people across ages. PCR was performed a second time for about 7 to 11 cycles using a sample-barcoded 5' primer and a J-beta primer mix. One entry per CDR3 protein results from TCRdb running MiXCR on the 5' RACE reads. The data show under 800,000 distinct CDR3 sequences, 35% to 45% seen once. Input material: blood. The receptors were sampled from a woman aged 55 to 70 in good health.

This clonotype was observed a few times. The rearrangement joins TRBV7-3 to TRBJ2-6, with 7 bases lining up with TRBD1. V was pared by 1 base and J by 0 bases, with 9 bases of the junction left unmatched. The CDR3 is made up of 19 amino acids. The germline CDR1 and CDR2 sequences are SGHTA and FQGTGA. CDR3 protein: CASSLRGTVSRSGANVLTF. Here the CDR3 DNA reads TGTGCCAGCAGCTTAAGGGGGACAGTATCGCGCTCTGGGGCCAACGTCCTGACTTTC.

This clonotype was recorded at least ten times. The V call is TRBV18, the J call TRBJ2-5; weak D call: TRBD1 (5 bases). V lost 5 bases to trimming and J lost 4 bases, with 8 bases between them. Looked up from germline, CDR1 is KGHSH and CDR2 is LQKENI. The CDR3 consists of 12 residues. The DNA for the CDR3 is TGTGCCAGCTCAGAGCAGGGAGAGACCCAGTACTTC. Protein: CASSEQGETQYF.

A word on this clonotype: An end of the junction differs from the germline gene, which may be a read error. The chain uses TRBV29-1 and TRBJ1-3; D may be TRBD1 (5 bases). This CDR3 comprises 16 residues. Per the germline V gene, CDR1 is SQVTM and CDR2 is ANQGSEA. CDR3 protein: CSVEDRRGRSGNTVYF. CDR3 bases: TGCAGCGTTGAAGATCGACGGGGCCGCTCTGGAAACACCGTATATTTT.

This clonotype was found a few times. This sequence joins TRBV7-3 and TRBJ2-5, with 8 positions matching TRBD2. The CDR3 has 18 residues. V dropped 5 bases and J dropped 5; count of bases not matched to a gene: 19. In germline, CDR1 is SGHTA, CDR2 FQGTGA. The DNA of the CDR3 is TGTGCCAGCAGCCATTCACTAGAGCGGGGGACCGTCGGGGAGACCCAGTACTTC. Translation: CASSHSLERGTVGETQYF.